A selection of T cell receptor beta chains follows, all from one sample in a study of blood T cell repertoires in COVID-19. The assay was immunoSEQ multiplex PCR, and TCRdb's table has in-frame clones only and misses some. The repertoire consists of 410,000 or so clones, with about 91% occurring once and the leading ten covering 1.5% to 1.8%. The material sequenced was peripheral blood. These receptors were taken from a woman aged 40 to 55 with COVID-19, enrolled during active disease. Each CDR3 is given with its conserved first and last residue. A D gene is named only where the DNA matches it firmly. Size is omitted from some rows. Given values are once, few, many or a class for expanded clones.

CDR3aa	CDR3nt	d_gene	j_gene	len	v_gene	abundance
CASSHNGPQPQHF	TGTGCCAGCAGCCACAATGGTCCTCAGCCCCAGCATTTT	.	TRBJ1-5	13	TRBV7-9	.
CASSTLQGSYGYTF	TGTGCCAGTAGTACCCTACAGGGAAGCTATGGCTACACCTTC	.	TRBJ1-2	14	TRBV19	.
CASSFAGRDEKLFF	TGCGCCAGCAGCTTCGCAGGTCGCGATGAAAAACTGTTTTTT	.	TRBJ1-4	14	TRBV5-1	once
CASSFLGQHSYEQYF	TGTGCCAGCAGTTTTTTGGGACAGCACTCCTACGAGCAGTACTTC	TRBD1	TRBJ2-7	15	TRBV27	few
CASTSVPGVYGYTF	TGTGCCAGCACCTCGGTCCCAGGGGTCTATGGCTACACCTTC	.	TRBJ1-2	14	TRBV28	once
CASSRVSQPQHF	TGTGCCAGCAGTCGGGTGAGTCAGCCCCAGCATTTT	.	TRBJ1-5	12	TRBV28	.
CASSRTGATEAFF	TGTGCCAGCAGCCGAACAGGGGCCACTGAAGCTTTCTTT	TRBD1	TRBJ1-1	13	TRBV3-1/TRBV3-2	.
CASSQDGGRFTDTQYF	TGTGCCAGCAGCCAGGACGGGGGACGGTTCACAGATACGCAGTATTTT	.	TRBJ2-3	16	TRBV4-2	.
CASTPWGVQPGNTIYF	TGTGCCAGCACCCCCTGGGGGGTACAGCCTGGAAACACCATATATTTT	.	TRBJ1-3	16	TRBV5-4	few
CASSQDISGPYEQYF	TGTGCCAGCAGCCAAGATATCAGCGGTCCCTACGAGCAGTACTTC	.	TRBJ2-7	15	TRBV3-1/TRBV3-2	.
CASSVGSWDRVTGYTF	TGTGCCAGCAGCGTCGGGTCTTGGGACAGGGTAACAGGCTACACCTTC	TRBD1	TRBJ1-2	16	TRBV9	once
CASSTPGRREKPDTQYF	TGTGCCAGCAGTACCCCTGGGAGGCGGGAGAAGCCAGATACGCAGTATTTT	TRBD2	TRBJ2-3	17	TRBV27	.
CASSVRDSSGNTIYF	TGTGCCAGCAGCGTCCGGGACAGCTCTGGAAACACCATATATTTT	TRBD1	TRBJ1-3	15	TRBV2	.
CAWSVGLAGGDTQYF	TGTGCCTGGAGTGTAGGACTAGCGGGAGGAGATACGCAGTATTTT	TRBD2	TRBJ2-3	15	TRBV30	.
CASSPGDRDYGYTF	TGCGCCAGCAGCCCTGGAGACAGGGACTATGGCTACACCTTC	TRBD1	TRBJ1-2	14	TRBV4-3	once
CASSSQGAGVETQYF	TGTGCCAGCAGTTCACAGGGGGCTGGGGTAGAGACCCAGTACTTC	TRBD1	TRBJ2-5	15	TRBV28	.
CASSVGGDSYNEQFF	TGTGCCAGCAGCGTAGGGGGAGACTCCTACAATGAGCAGTTCTTC	.	TRBJ2-1	15	TRBV9	.
CASSGIAGGSYEQYF	TGTGCCAGCAGTGGAATAGCGGGAGGGTCCTACGAGCAGTACTTC	TRBD2	TRBJ2-7	15	TRBV2	few
CASRTTGGNTEAFF	TGTGCCAGTAGGACGACAGGGGGCAACACTGAAGCTTTCTTT	TRBD1	TRBJ1-1	14	TRBV19	.
CASSYRYSNQPQHF	TGTGCCAGCAGTTACCGGTATAGCAATCAGCCCCAGCATTTT	.	TRBJ1-5	14	TRBV7-2	.